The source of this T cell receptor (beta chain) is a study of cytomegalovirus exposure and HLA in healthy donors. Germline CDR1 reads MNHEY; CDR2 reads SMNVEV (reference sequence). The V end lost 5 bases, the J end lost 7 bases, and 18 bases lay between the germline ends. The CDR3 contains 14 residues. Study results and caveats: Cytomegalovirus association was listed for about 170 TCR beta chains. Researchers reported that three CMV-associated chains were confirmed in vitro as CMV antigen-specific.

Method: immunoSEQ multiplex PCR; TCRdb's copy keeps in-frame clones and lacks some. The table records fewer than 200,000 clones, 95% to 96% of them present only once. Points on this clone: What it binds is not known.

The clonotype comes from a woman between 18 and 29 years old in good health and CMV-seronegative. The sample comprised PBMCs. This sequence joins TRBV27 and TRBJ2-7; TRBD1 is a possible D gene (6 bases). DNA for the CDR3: TGTGCCAGCAGTGCCATACAGGGACCGGGGGAGCAGTACTTC. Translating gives CASSAIQGPGEQYF.